The next 23 T cell receptor beta chains were all read from a single sample in a study of control samples from healthy donors and cancer patients. Data came from immunoSEQ multiplex PCR; TCRdb stores just in-frame clones and leaves some out. The sample lists under 450,000 clones, around 90% occurring once. Sequencing was carried out using PBMCs. The source is a man between 40 and 49 years old with head and neck cancer.

The chain recombines TRBV7-6 with TRBJ2-2; D may match TRBD1 or TRBD2 (6 bases each). The CDR3 spans 13 residues. The germline V and J ends were trimmed by 7 bases and 5 bases, with 11 bases remaining between them. Germline values: CDR1 SGHVS, CDR2 FNYEAQ. CDR3 region: CASIQGRTGELFF. In nucleotides, the CDR3 is TGTGCCAGCATCCAGGGGAGGACCGGGGAGCTGTTTTTT.

This clone was detected a few times. V is TRBV27 and J is TRBJ2-2, with unresolved D. This CDR3 has 12 amino acids. Germline CDR1 MNHEY, CDR2 SMNVEV (reference sequence). With 9 bases removed from V and 5 bases from J, the gap between germline ends came to 10 bases. CDR3 amino acids: CASRERTGELFF. The CDR3 nucleotides are TGTGCCAGTCGTGAGAGGACCGGGGAGCTGTTTTTT.

The table lists this clone with a count of one. The gene calls are TRBV5-1 and TRBJ2-7; maybe TRBD2 (5 bases). The V and J ends lost 0 bases and 0 bases respectively, with 10 bases between them. The CDR3 extends over 15 amino acids. CDR1 and CDR2 from the germline V gene are SGHRS and YFSETQ. The CDR3 spells CASSLERAYSYEQYF. The DNA for the CDR3 is TGCGCCAGCAGCTTGGAGAGGGCCTACTCCTACGAGCAGTACTTC. Complete variable domain (other parts from reference TRBV5-1 and TRBJ2-7): KAGVTQTPRYLIKTRGQQVTLSCSPISGHRSVSWYQQTPGQGLQFLFEYFSETQRNKGNFPGRFSGRQFSNSRSEMNVSTLELGDSALYLCASSLERAYSYEQYFGPGTRLTVT.

As for this clone: Other DNA sequences from this sample encode an identical CDR3 as well. The chain has TRBV5-1 and TRBJ1-4; the D is unclear. CDR1 and CDR2 from the germline V gene are SGHRS and YFSETQ. The V end was cut by 0 bases, the J end by 2 bases, with 5 bases between. The length of the CDR3 is 14 residues. The CDR3 nucleotides read TGCGCCAGCAGCTTGGCTGGGACTAATGAAAAACTGTTTTTT. It is translated as CASSLAGTNEKLFF.

The V gene is TRBV20-1, the J gene TRBJ1-2; the match to TRBD1 covers 8 bases. Germline values: CDR1 DFQATT, CDR2 SNEGSKA (reference sequence). J gave up 1 base and V 3 bases, and 4 bases lay outside the gene matches. CDR3 length: 14 residues. The CDR3 DNA reads TGCAGTGCTAGTGCGGGACAGGTTAACTATGGCTACACCTTC. The encoded protein is CSASAGQVNYGYTF.

The V gene is TRBV11-2, the J gene TRBJ1-2, with D tentatively TRBD1 (6 bases). The CDR3 loop spans 13 amino acids. Deletions cut 4 bases from V and 3 bases from J, with 9 bases between. Germline loops: CDR1 SGHAT, CDR2 FQNNGV. CDR3 coding DNA: TGTGCCAGCAGCTCAGGGGTGGACTATGGCTACACCTTC. Translating it yields CASSSGVDYGYTF.

This chain joins TRBV30 and TRBJ1-5, with D unresolved. The CDR3 has 14 residues. V was trimmed by 0 bases and J by 1 base, leaving 7 bases between them. Germline V CDR1 and CDR2: GTSNPN, SVGIG (reference sequence). CDR3 nucleotide sequence: TGTGCCTGGAGTGTACTGGGGAGCAATCAGCCCCAGCATTTT. It translates to CAWSVLGSNQPQHF.

The genes are TRBV28 and TRBJ1-2; D unresolved. V was clipped by 6 bases and J by 2 bases, with 10 bases between them. The length of the CDR3 is 13 residues. Germline CDR1 MDHEN, CDR2 SYDVKM. CDR3 DNA sequence: TGTGCCAGCAGGGATGACAAAAACTATGGCTACACCTTC. It specifies CASRDDKNYGYTF.

J is TRBJ1-5 and V is TRBV10-3; D may be TRBD1 (5 bases). The germline gives CDR1 ENHRY, CDR2 SYGVKD. V was trimmed by 8 bases and J by 9 bases, leaving 14 bases between them. The CDR3 extends over 12 amino acids. The chain's CDR3 is CAIGAGSSPQHF. The CDR3 DNA reads as TGTGCCATCGGGGCAGGGTCATCGCCCCAGCATTTT.

The rearrangement joins TRBV6-1 to TRBJ1-5; D is perhaps TRBD1 (5 bases). The germline V gene encodes CDR1 MNHNS and CDR2 SASEGT. V shed 2 bases and J shed 2 bases, with 19 bases lying between them. This CDR3 is built from 18 residues. The CDR3 loop reads CASSENRLQDHGNQPQHF. The DNA for the CDR3 is TGTGCCAGCAGTGAAAATCGGTTACAGGATCATGGCAATCAGCCCCAGCATTTT.

This rearrangement joins TRBV7-6 to TRBJ1-1; D is possibly TRBD1 (6 bases). Trimming removed 8 bases from V and 4 bases from J, with 29 bases in between. Germline CDR1 reads SGHVS; CDR2 reads FNYEAQ. There are 18 residues in the CDR3. This chain's CDR3 is CASLKPVQGDAGGTEAFF. In DNA form, the CDR3 reads TGTGCCAGCCTAAAGCCCGTACAGGGAGACGCTGGTGGCACTGAAGCTTTCTTT.

The CDR3 region has the DNA TGTGCCAGCAGCTCAGGACTAGCGGGCTCTGGGGCCAACGTCCTGACTTTC. This codes for CASSSGLAGSGANVLTF. V gene TRBV7-2 combines with J gene TRBJ2-6; TRBD2 agrees at 11 bases. CDR1 and CDR2 from the germline V gene are SGHTA and FQGNSA. The CDR3 totals 17 residues. The V and J ends lost 4 bases and 0 bases, in that order; junction bases with no gene match: 2.

This chain connects TRBV2 to TRBJ2-7, with 10 bases matching TRBD1. The germline V gene has CDR1 SNHLY and CDR2 FYNNEI. CDR3 length: 15 amino acids. Trimming removed 2 bases from V and 2 bases from J; junction bases left unmatched: 3. CDR3 protein: CASSERDRGPYEQYF. CDR3 DNA sequence: TGTGCCAGCAGTGAACGGGACAGGGGACCCTACGAGCAGTACTTC. Full variable domain (remainder filled in from reference TRBV2 and TRBJ2-7): EPEVTQTPSHQVTQMGQEVILRCVPISNHLYFYWYRQILGQKVEFLVSFYNNEISEKSEIFDDQFSVERPDGSNFTLKIRSTKLEDSAMYFCASSERDRGPYEQYFGPGTRLTVT.

The chain links TRBV29-1 to TRBJ2-5, with TRBD1 identical over 7 bases. V lost 4 bases and J lost 5; bases outside the gene matches: 10. The CDR3 runs 14 residues. Germline CDR1 SQVTM, CDR2 ANQGSEA. CDR3 sequence (DNA): TGCAGCGTTGGGATGACAGGGCCTAGGGAGACCCAGTACTTC. This codes for CSVGMTGPRETQYF.

The V call is TRBV28, the J call TRBJ1-1, with 7 bases fitting TRBD1. Trimming at V came to 5 bases and at J to 8 bases, leaving 8 bases not matched to a gene. CDR1 and CDR2 from the germline V gene are MDHEN and SYDVKM. CDR3 length: 13 residues. As DNA, the CDR3 is TGTGCCAGCAGTATACCGACAGGGCCCGAAGCTTTCTTT. As protein: CASSIPTGPEAFF. Drawing the rest from reference TRBV28 and TRBJ1-1, the complete variable domain is DVKVTQSSRYLVKRTGEKVFLECVQDMDHENMFWYRQDPGLGLRLIYFSYDVKMKEKGDIPEGYSVSREKKERFSLILESASTNQTSMYLCASSIPTGPEAFFGQGTRLTVV.

The genes are TRBV28 and TRBJ1-4, with D perhaps matching TRBD1 (6 bases). The CDR3 runs 16 residues. Trimming cost V 10 bases and J 8 bases, with 26 bases left between them. Germline V gene sequence: CDR1 MDHEN, CDR2 SYDVKM. The CDR3 is CATGKAGGERNEKLFF. The CDR3 DNA follows: TGTGCCACCGGTAAGGCGGGGGGCGAACGGAACGAAAAACTGTTTTTT. The full variable domain, rest sourced from reference TRBV28 and TRBJ1-4, is DVKVTQSSRYLVKRTGEKVFLECVQDMDHENMFWYRQDPGLGLRLIYFSYDVKMKEKGDIPEGYSVSREKKERFSLILESASTNQTSMYLCATGKAGGERNEKLFFGSGTQLSVL.

For the CDR3, the DNA is TGTGCCAGCAGTTTAAGGGACCTGGGGAATCAGCCCCAGCATTTT. This encodes CASSLRDLGNQPQHF. The chain has TRBV28 and TRBJ1-5; D might be TRBD1 (5 bases). There are 15 residues in the CDR3. Germline CDR1 MDHEN, CDR2 SYDVKM. V dropped 2 bases and J dropped 4 bases, with 12 bases sitting between them.

The chain uses TRBV5-1 and TRBJ2-7, with D tentatively TRBD1 or TRBD2 (5 bases each). V lost 5 bases to trimming and J lost 2 bases, with 17 bases between them. This CDR3 is built from 15 residues. Germline CDR1 SGHRS, CDR2 YFSETQ. CDR3 DNA: TGCGCCAGCAGGTGGAGCTTGGGGACGACCTACGAGCAGTACTTC. Translated: CASRWSLGTTYEQYF.

V gene TRBV5-1 combines with J gene TRBJ1-4; D is possibly TRBD1 (5 bases). This CDR3 comprises 14 residues. From germline, CDR1 is SGHRS and CDR2 YFSETQ. The V and J ends lost 4 bases and 5 bases respectively, with 12 bases between them. The CDR3 sequence is CASSLDTQNEKLFF. The CDR3 nucleotides read TGCGCCAGCAGCCTGGACACGCAGAATGAAAAACTGTTTTTT.

This sequence joins TRBV3-1 (or the pseudogene TRBV3-2) and TRBJ2-7, with D perhaps matching TRBD2 (6 bases). Germline assignment: CDR1 LGHDT and CDR2 YNNKEL (reference sequence). Trimming shortened V by 3 bases and J by 3 bases, and 12 bases separated the two germline ends. The CDR3 is 14 residues long. CDR3 coding DNA: TGTGCCAGCAGCCAGGGGACTTTCTTCTACGAGCAGTACTTC. This translates into CASSQGTFFYEQYF.

This chain uses TRBV9 with TRBJ1-2, with 8 bases matching TRBD1. V lost 4 bases and J lost 3; bases outside the gene matches: 8. Germline lookup yields CDR1 SGDLS and CDR2 YYNGEE. The CDR3 contains 15 residues. This CDR3 reads CASSPRGQADYGYTF. CDR3 coding DNA: TGTGCCAGCAGCCCCCGGGGACAGGCGGACTATGGCTACACCTTC.

This clone was found many times. The chain couples TRBV27 to TRBJ2-7, with no clear D. CDR1 MNHEY and CDR2 SMNVEV come from the germline V gene (reference sequence). This CDR3 has 12 residues. V lost 5 bases to trimming and J lost 8 bases, with 13 bases between them. As DNA, the CDR3 is TGTGCCAGCAGTCCCCTGACACGCCAGCAGTACTTC. Its protein product is CASSPLTRQQYF.

This clone was counted a single time. This chain links TRBV5-1 with TRBJ1-2; D possibly corresponds to TRBD1 (6 bases). The V gene lost 1 base and the J gene lost 8 bases, with 15 bases spanning the gap. CDR1 and CDR2 (germline): SGHRS, YFSETQ. This CDR3 is 14 amino acids long. CDR3 amino acids: CASSLSDSNWGYTF. CDR3 nucleotide sequence: TGCGCCAGCAGCTTGTCGGACAGTAACTGGGGCTACACCTTC.